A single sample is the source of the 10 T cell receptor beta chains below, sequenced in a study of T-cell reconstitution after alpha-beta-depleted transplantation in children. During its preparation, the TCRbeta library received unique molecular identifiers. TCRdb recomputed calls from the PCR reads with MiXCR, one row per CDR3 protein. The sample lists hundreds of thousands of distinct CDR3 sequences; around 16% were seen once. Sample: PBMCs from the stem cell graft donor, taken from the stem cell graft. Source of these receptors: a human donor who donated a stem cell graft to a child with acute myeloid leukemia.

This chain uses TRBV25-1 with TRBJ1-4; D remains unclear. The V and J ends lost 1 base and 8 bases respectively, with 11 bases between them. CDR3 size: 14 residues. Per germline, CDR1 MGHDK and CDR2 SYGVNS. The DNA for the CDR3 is TGTGCCAGCAGTGAATCCCGGGGTCGGGAAAAACTGTTTTTT. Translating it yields CASSESRGREKLFF.

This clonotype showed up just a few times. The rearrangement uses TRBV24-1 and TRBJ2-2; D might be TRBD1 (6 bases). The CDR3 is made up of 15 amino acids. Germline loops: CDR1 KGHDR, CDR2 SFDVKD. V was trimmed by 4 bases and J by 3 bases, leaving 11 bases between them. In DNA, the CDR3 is TGTGCCACCAGTGAAGGGGGTATGGACACCGGGGAGCTGTTTTTT. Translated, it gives CATSEGGMDTGELFF.

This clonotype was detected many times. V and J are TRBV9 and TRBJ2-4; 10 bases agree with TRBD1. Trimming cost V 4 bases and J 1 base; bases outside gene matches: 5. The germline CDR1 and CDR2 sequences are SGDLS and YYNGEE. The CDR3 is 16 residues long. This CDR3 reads CASSPWTGGAKNIQYF. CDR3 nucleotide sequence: TGTGCCAGCAGCCCGTGGACAGGGGGGGCCAAAAACATTCAGTACTTC.

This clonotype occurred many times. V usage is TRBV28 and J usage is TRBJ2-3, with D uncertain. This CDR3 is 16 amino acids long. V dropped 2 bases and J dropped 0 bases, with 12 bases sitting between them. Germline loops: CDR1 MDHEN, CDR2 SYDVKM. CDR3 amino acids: CASSLAGYSSTDTQYF. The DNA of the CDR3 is TGTGCCAGCAGTTTAGCAGGTTATTCTAGCACAGATACGCAGTATTTT.

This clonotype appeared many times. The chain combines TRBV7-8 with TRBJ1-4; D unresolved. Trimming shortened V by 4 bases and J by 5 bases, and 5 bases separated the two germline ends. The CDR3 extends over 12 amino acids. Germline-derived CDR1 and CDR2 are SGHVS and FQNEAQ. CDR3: CASSWANEKLFF. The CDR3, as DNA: TGTGCCAGCAGCTGGGCCAATGAAAAACTGTTTTTT. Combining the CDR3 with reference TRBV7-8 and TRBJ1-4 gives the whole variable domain GAGVSQSPRYKVAKRGQDVALRCDPISGHVSLFWYQQALGQGPEFLTYFQNEAQLDKSGLPSDRFFAERPEGSVSTLKIQRTQQEDSAVYLCASSWANEKLFFGSGTQLSVL.

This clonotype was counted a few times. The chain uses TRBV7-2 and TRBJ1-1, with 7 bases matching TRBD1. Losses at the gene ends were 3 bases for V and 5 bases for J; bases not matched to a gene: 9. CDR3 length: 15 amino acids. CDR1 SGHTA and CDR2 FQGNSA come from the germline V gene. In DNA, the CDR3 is TGTGCCAGCAGCTTGACAGACAGGGCAGGGACTGAAGCTTTCTTT. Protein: CASSLTDRAGTEAFF.

The CDR3 loop is CASSYLGSGTGINTGELFF. CDR3 DNA sequence: TGTGCCAGCAGTTACCTCGGATCCGGGACAGGGATAAACACCGGGGAGCTGTTTTTT. This sequence joins TRBV6-5 and TRBJ2-2, with 9 bases fitting TRBD1. The CDR3 length is 19 residues. The germline gives CDR1 MNHEY, CDR2 SVGAGI. After removal of 2 bases from V and 2 bases from J, the junction contained 12 bases not matched to a gene.

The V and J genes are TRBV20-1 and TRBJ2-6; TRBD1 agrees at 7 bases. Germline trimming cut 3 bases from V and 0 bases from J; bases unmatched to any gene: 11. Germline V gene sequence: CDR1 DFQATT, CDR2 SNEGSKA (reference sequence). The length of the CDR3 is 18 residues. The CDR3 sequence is CSARMEDRIRSGANVLTF. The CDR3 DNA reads TGCAGTGCTAGGATGGAGGACAGGATCCGCTCTGGGGCCAACGTCCTGACTTTC.

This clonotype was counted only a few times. CDR3 sequence (DNA): TGTGCCAGCAGCCAAGACAGGTTCTCACCCTACGAGCAGTACTTC. This codes for CASSQDRFSPYEQYF. The chain is built from TRBV5-4 and TRBJ2-7, with D perhaps matching TRBD1 (6 bases). Trimming pared 4 bases from V and 2 bases from J, leaving 16 bases between. CDR1 and CDR2 from the germline V gene are SGHNT and YYREEE (reference sequence). The length of the CDR3 is 15 residues.

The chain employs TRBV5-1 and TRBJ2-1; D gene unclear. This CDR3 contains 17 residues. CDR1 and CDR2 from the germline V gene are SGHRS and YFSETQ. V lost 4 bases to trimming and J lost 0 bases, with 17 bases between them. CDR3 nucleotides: TGCGCCAGCAGCCCAAGGGCCTTGGACGGCTCCTACAATGAGCAGTTCTTC. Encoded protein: CASSPRALDGSYNEQFF.